This TCR beta chain was observed in a study of CD8 T cells in ankylosing spondylitis. Findings and limits, study-wide: Characteristic of ankylosing spondylitis blood, it appeared, was a TCR beta motif comprising about 8 highly homologous variants. As reported, disease-linked clones showed significant enrichment in matched ankylosing spondylitis synovial fluid.

Remarks on this clonotype: Its antigen is not known.

Losses at the gene ends were 7 bases for V and 4 bases for J; bases not matched to a gene: 9. The germline V gene has CDR1 SGHNT and CDR2 YENEEA. The CDR3 spans 15 residues. The TCR beta libraries were generated through quantitative 5'-RACE incorporating molecular barcodes. Using its own MiXCR run on the 5' RACE reads, TCRdb lists one record per CDR3 protein. The sample includes more than 100,000 distinct CDR3 sequences, 15% to 20% of them seen just once. This chain joins TRBV11-3 and TRBJ2-1; 8 bases map to TRBD1. The sequence was collected from a male donor with ankylosing spondylitis. The sequenced material came from blood, either unsorted or a sorted T cell fraction (not recorded which). DNA for the CDR3: TGTGCCAGCACCTGGGACAGGTGGGGTTACAATGAGCAGTTCTTC. Its protein is CASTWDRWGYNEQFF.